This T cell receptor beta chain emerged from a study of HIV-infected children after antiretroviral therapy interruption. Study summary: Samples from the continuous-treatment group were taken at weeks 0, 48 and 150.

Indicated treatment: PENTA 11 planned treatment interruption arm or continuous ART arm. Participants had taken at least three-drug ART for at least 24 weeks. Unique molecular identifiers were included in an RNA-based 3' RACE TCR library. TCRdb passed the 3' RACE reads through MiXCR, listing each CDR3 protein once. The table has about 89,000 distinct CDR3 sequences, about 7% seen once. This clonotype was recorded at least ten times. This CDR3 contains 14 residues. Germline lookup yields CDR1 MNHEY and CDR2 SMNVEV (reference sequence). V shed 4 bases and J 1 base; nucleotides not matched to a gene: 3. Sequenced here: CD45RA+ CD4+ T cells from PBMCs, pooled from several time points, sampled from a donor given antiretroviral therapy, either interrupted or continuous. Subset of the sample: naive CD4+ CD45RA+ CD45RO- T cells. The rearrangement links TRBV27 to TRBJ2-5; 7 positions agree with TRBD2. The sequence was collected from a pool of human donors with HIV. CDR3 region: CASSSGGVQETQYF. The DNA for the CDR3 is TGTGCCAGCAGTTCTGGGGGGGTCCAAGAGACCCAGTACTTC.